This T cell receptor (beta chain) derives from a study of CD8 T cells in ankylosing spondylitis. Study findings and constraints: Matched synovial fluid from ankylosing spondylitis patients was reported to be enriched for disease-linked clones. Seemingly characteristic of ankylosing spondylitis blood was a TCR beta motif consisting of fewer than 10 highly homologous variants. Relatively scarce in peripheral blood, disease-linked clones were CD8+.

For TCR beta, libraries came from quantitative 5'-RACE with molecular barcodes. Using its own MiXCR run on the 5' RACE reads, TCRdb lists one record per CDR3 protein. The sample has 150,000 to 200,000 distinct CDR3 sequences, 8.5% to 10% seen once; the top ten hold over 13%. On this clonotype: The antigen is not known.

CDR3 size: 18 residues. The germline CDR1 and CDR2 sequences are SGHVS and FQNEAQ. Unmatched junction bases numbered 13, after V lost 5 bases and J lost 4 bases. The V and J genes are TRBV7-8 and TRBJ2-6, with TRBD2 matching 8 bases. The sequence was obtained from a female donor with ankylosing spondylitis or in good health (not recorded which). The sequenced sample was blood, either unsorted or a sorted T cell fraction (not recorded which). CDR3 in amino acids: CASSAPTAGASGANVLTF. DNA of the CDR3: TGTGCCAGCAGCGCGCCAACAGCGGGAGCTTCCGGGGCCAACGTCCTGACTTTC.